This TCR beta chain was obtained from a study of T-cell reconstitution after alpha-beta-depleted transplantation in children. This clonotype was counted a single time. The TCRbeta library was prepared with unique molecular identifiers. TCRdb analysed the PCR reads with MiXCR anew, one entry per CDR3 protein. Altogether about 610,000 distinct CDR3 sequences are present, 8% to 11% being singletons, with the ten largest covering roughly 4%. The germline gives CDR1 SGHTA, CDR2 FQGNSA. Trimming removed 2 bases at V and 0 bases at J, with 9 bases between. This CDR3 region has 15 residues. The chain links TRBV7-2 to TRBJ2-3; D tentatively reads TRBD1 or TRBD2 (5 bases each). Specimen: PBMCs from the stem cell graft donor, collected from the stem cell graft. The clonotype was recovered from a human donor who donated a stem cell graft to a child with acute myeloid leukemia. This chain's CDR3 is CASSLRGPSTDTQYF. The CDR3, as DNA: TGTGCCAGCAGCTTACGGGGCCCCAGCACAGATACGCAGTATTTT.